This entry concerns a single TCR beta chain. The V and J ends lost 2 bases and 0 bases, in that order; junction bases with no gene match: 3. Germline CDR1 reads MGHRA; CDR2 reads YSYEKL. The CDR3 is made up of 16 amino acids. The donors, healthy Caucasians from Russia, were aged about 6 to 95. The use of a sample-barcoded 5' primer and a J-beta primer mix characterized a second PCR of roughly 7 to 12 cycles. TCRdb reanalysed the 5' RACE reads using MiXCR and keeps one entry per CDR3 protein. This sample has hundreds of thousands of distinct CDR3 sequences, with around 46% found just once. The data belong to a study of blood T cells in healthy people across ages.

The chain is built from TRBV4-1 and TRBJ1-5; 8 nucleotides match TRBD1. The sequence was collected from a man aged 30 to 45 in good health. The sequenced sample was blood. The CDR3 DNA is TGCGCCAGCAGCCAACCGACAGGGGATAGCAATCAGCCCCAGCATTTT. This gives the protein CASSQPTGDSNQPQHF.